This T cell receptor beta chain is from a study of blood T cell repertoires in COVID-19. Study-level background: Samples representing acute and convalescent COVID-19 were sourced from the United States, Italy and Spain. Sources were T cells, B-cell-depleted T cells, or PBMCs; the material itself was cDNA or gDNA.

Germline assignment: CDR1 SGHDT and CDR2 YYEEEE. This CDR3 contains 13 residues. The V end was cut by 4 bases, the J end by 6 bases, with 14 bases between. Study processing details: Counts of nucleated cells, estimated from reference gene primer amplification, were obtained. TCRdb's table, derived via immunoSEQ multiplex PCR, lists solely in-frame clones and lacks some. Clone size and the V and J calls come from that table; the DNA yielded D and trimming. The table has roughly 250,000 clones, 85% to 90% seen once. Source material: peripheral blood. The chain recombines TRBV5-6 with TRBJ2-7, with a tentative D call TRBD2 (6 bases). The sequence derives from a man aged 25 to 40 with acute or convalescent COVID-19. The CDR3 protein is CASSRDFGSEQYF. As DNA, the CDR3 is TGTGCCAGCAGCAGGGACTTTGGGTCCGAGCAGTACTTC.